This TCR beta chain was observed in a study of blood T cell repertoires in COVID-19. Study background: The samples span acute and convalescent COVID-19 from the United States, Italy and Spain.

CDR3 length: 19 amino acids. Per the germline V gene, CDR1 is MGHRA and CDR2 is YSYEKL. V lost 4 bases and J lost 8; bases outside the gene matches: 17. The repertoire was sequenced with immunoSEQ multiplex PCR; TCRdb's copy has only in-frame clones and lacks some. The data hold 150,000 to 200,000 clones, with approximately 85% observed a single time. What the recovered Cohort 3 donors had was two negative PCRs, clearance, or symptom resolution. The sequence was obtained from a man aged 40-55 years who had recovered from COVID-19. Sequences were obtained from PBMCs or T cells enriched from blood (not recorded which). The rearrangement links TRBV4-1 to TRBJ1-6; 10 bases are a match to TRBD1. The CDR3 region is CASSPLTGGTPRVDSPLHF. The DNA for the CDR3 is TGCGCCAGCAGCCCCCTGACAGGGGGCACGCCCCGTGTGGATTCACCCCTCCACTTT.